This T cell receptor beta chain was observed in a study of control samples from healthy donors and cancer patients (dated by TCRdb to 2019 to 2021). On this clone: Its antigen target is currently unknown. One base away there is no much larger clone; base qualities are not given.

Preparation of the library involved the immunoSEQ multiplex PCR assay. TCRdb limited this immuneACCESS table to in-frame rearrangements with V and J called. A share of clones is missing; checked studies link under half to unresolved V genes, and the rest is unexplained. The sample yields about 140,000 clones; 94% were counted once. Under 15% of the sample is in the top ten clones. V loses 0 bases of germline sequence and J loses 0 bases, and the interval between the two ends is 8 bases. Counted from cysteine to phenylalanine, this CDR3 has 15 amino acids. This entry keeps only the CDR3 DNA: 45 bases, framed from base 1. CDR1 and CDR2 were assigned from the germline V gene (reference sequence) as SEHNR and FQNEAQ.

The source of this sequence is a man aged 35-49 years in good health. Sequencing was carried out using blood. This chain is built from TRBV7-9 and TRBJ1-1; the D gene lacks a confident call. The CDR3 is CASSLALPVNTEAFF. The sequence in DNA is TGTGCCAGCAGCTTAGCGCTCCCGGTGAACACTGAAGCTTTCTTT.